The rows below give T cell receptor beta chains drawn from one sample of a study of vaccination effects on CD4 cells after COVID-19. Which antigens these TCRs recognize remains unknown. Sequenced by immunoSEQ multiplex PCR; TCRdb stores in-frame clones only, minus some. Found here are tens of thousands of clones, roughly 81% of them singletons; the top ten hold about 14%. Specimen: CD4+ T cells from PBMCs cultured with HCoV-229E spike peptides, collected after COVID-19 vaccination. Every receptor here comes from a human donor who received a COVID-19 vaccine. The CDR3 runs from the conserved cysteine through the conserved F or W. Fields, in order: J gene, V gene, clone size, D gene, CDR3 protein, CDR3 DNA. A D gene is named only where the DNA matches it firmly. The listing skips clone size in some rows; elsewhere it reads once, few, many or a size class.

J gene: TRBJ1-1; V gene: TRBV6-6; clone size: few; D gene: -; CDR3 protein: CASSHKENTEAFF; CDR3 DNA: TGTGCCAGCAGTCACAAGGAGAACACTGAAGCTTTCTTT
J gene: TRBJ2-1; V gene: TRBV9; clone size: -; D gene: -; CDR3 protein: CASSVAGRLRKNEQFF; CDR3 DNA: TGTGCCAGCAGCGTAGCGGGCAGGTTAAGAAAGAATGAGCAGTTCTTC
J gene: TRBJ1-2; V gene: TRBV5-4; clone size: -; D gene: TRBD1; CDR3 protein: CASSLEGTGGLGTF; CDR3 DNA: TGTGCCAGCAGCTTGGAGGGGACAGGGGGCCTGGGGACCTTC
J gene: TRBJ2-1; V gene: TRBV19; clone size: -; D gene: TRBD1; CDR3 protein: CASSISYGQVVNNEQFF; CDR3 DNA: TGTGCCAGTAGTATAAGCTACGGACAGGTAGTAAACAATGAGCAGTTCTTC
J gene: TRBJ2-5; V gene: TRBV27; clone size: -; D gene: -; CDR3 protein: CASRQQAGTQYF; CDR3 DNA: TGTGCCAGCAGACAACAAGCAGGGACCCAGTACTTC
J gene: TRBJ2-2; V gene: TRBV7-2; clone size: -; D gene: -; CDR3 protein: CASSLDTGELFF; CDR3 DNA: TGTGCCAGCAGCCTAGACACCGGGGAGCTGTTTTTT
J gene: TRBJ2-7; V gene: TRBV5-1; clone size: -; D gene: -; CDR3 protein: CASSKTVASYEQYF; CDR3 DNA: TGCGCCAGCAGCAAGACGGTCGCTTCCTACGAGCAGTACTTC
J gene: TRBJ1-3; V gene: TRBV5-4; clone size: -; D gene: -; CDR3 protein: CASSLGAEGNTIYF; CDR3 DNA: TGTGCCAGCAGCCTTGGGGCGGAGGGCAACACCATATATTTT
J gene: TRBJ1-1; V gene: TRBV5-4; clone size: -; D gene: -; CDR3 protein: CASSFGGKNPPFF; CDR3 DNA: TGTGCCAGCAGCTTCGGAGGAAAAAACCCTCCTTTCTTT
J gene: TRBJ1-5; V gene: TRBV6-5; clone size: -; D gene: -; CDR3 protein: CASSSLSSGQPQHF; CDR3 DNA: TGTGCCAGCAGTTCCCTCAGTTCGGGGCAGCCCCAGCATTTT
J gene: TRBJ2-5; V gene: TRBV18; clone size: -; D gene: -; CDR3 protein: CASLSQLQETQYF; CDR3 DNA: TGTGCCAGCTTATCACAGCTCCAAGAGACCCAGTACTTC
J gene: TRBJ1-3; V gene: TRBV19; clone size: -; D gene: -; CDR3 protein: CASSIMGEGLGNTIYF; CDR3 DNA: TGTGCCAGTAGTATTATGGGGGAAGGCCTTGGAAACACCATATATTTT
J gene: TRBJ2-5; V gene: TRBV7-2; clone size: -; D gene: TRBD1; CDR3 protein: CASSLDRAETQYF; CDR3 DNA: TGTGCCAGCAGTTTGGACAGGGCGGAGACCCAGTACTTC
J gene: TRBJ2-5; V gene: TRBV3-1/TRBV3-2; clone size: -; D gene: TRBD2; CDR3 protein: CASSKTSGRPGGTQYF; CDR3 DNA: TGTGCCAGCAGCAAGACTAGCGGGAGGCCCGGTGGGACCCAGTACTTC
J gene: TRBJ2-7; V gene: TRBV5-6; clone size: -; D gene: TRBD2; CDR3 protein: CASSSIAGAPYEQYF; CDR3 DNA: TGTGCCAGCAGCTCCATAGCGGGAGCTCCCTACGAGCAGTACTTC
J gene: TRBJ1-6; V gene: TRBV4-1; clone size: -; D gene: -; CDR3 protein: CASSPPLTGLKSSYNSPLHF; CDR3 DNA: TGCGCCAGCAGCCCGCCGCTTACAGGGCTAAAGAGCTCCTATAATTCACCCCTCCACTTT
J gene: TRBJ2-7; V gene: TRBV2; clone size: -; D gene: -; CDR3 protein: CASSGDSYEQYF; CDR3 DNA: TGTGCCAGCAGTGGGGATAGCTACGAGCAGTACTTC
J gene: TRBJ1-6; V gene: TRBV25-1; clone size: -; D gene: -; CDR3 protein: CASNTRGFNSPLHF; CDR3 DNA: TGTGCCAGCAACACCAGGGGCTTTAATTCACCCCTCCACTTT
J gene: TRBJ2-5; V gene: TRBV3-1/TRBV3-2; clone size: -; D gene: TRBD2; CDR3 protein: CASSQGTSGGETQYF; CDR3 DNA: TGTGCCAGCAGCCAGGGGACTAGCGGGGGGGAGACCCAGTACTTC
J gene: TRBJ1-2; V gene: TRBV13; clone size: -; D gene: -; CDR3 protein: CASSPLLGRDNYGYTF; CDR3 DNA: TGTGCCAGCAGCCCCCTGTTAGGGAGGGACAACTATGGCTACACCTTC
J gene: TRBJ2-7; V gene: TRBV12-3/TRBV12-4; clone size: -; D gene: -; CDR3 protein: CASSLGYEQYF; CDR3 DNA: TGTGCCAGCAGTCTGGGCTACGAGCAGTACTTC
J gene: TRBJ2-1; V gene: TRBV6-5; clone size: -; D gene: TRBD1; CDR3 protein: CASTPRQGASNEQFF; CDR3 DNA: TGTGCCAGCACACCTAGGCAGGGGGCCTCAAATGAGCAGTTCTTC
J gene: TRBJ1-5; V gene: TRBV3-1/TRBV3-2; clone size: -; D gene: -; CDR3 protein: CASSQVAGNQPQHF; CDR3 DNA: TGTGCCAGCAGCCAAGTTGCAGGAAATCAGCCCCAGCATTTT
J gene: TRBJ1-2; V gene: TRBV19; clone size: -; D gene: TRBD1; CDR3 protein: CASSIRQGDGYTF; CDR3 DNA: TGTGCCAGTAGTATCCGACAGGGGGATGGCTACACCTTC
J gene: TRBJ2-5; V gene: TRBV6-1; clone size: -; D gene: -; CDR3 protein: CASSDGLWETQYF; CDR3 DNA: TGTGCCAGCAGTGACGGTTTATGGGAGACCCAGTACTTC
J gene: TRBJ2-3; V gene: TRBV18; clone size: -; D gene: -; CDR3 protein: CASSPRAETDTQYF; CDR3 DNA: TGTGCCAGCTCACCACGGGCGGAGACAGATACGCAGTATTTT
J gene: TRBJ2-7; V gene: TRBV2; clone size: -; D gene: -; CDR3 protein: CASSEARMGEQYF; CDR3 DNA: TGTGCCAGCAGTGAAGCCCGGATGGGGGAGCAGTACTTC
J gene: TRBJ2-3; V gene: TRBV5-1; clone size: -; D gene: TRBD2; CDR3 protein: CASSSGLAGASDTQYF; CDR3 DNA: TGCGCCAGCAGCTCGGGACTAGCGGGAGCTTCAGATACGCAGTATTTT
J gene: TRBJ2-7; V gene: TRBV7-2; clone size: -; D gene: -; CDR3 protein: CASIPLPWGYEQYF; CDR3 DNA: TGTGCCAGCATCCCTTTACCCTGGGGTTACGAGCAGTACTTC
J gene: TRBJ2-7; V gene: TRBV10-3; clone size: -; D gene: TRBD1; CDR3 protein: CAISESTGSAEQYF; CDR3 DNA: TGTGCCATCAGTGAGTCGACAGGGTCAGCCGAGCAGTACTTC
J gene: TRBJ1-6; V gene: TRBV7-9; clone size: few; D gene: TRBD1; CDR3 protein: CASSSGGTESPPLHF; CDR3 DNA: TGTGCCAGCAGCTCAGGGGGCACGGAGTCGCCACCCCTCCACTTT
J gene: TRBJ2-3; V gene: TRBV19; clone size: -; D gene: -; CDR3 protein: CASKGFYRATDTQYF; CDR3 DNA: TGTGCCAGTAAGGGTTTTTACAGGGCCACAGATACGCAGTATTTT
J gene: TRBJ2-5; V gene: TRBV18; clone size: few; D gene: TRBD2; CDR3 protein: CASSPRGLAMGETQYF; CDR3 DNA: TGTGCCAGCTCACCGCGGGGACTAGCAATGGGGGAGACCCAGTACTTC
J gene: TRBJ2-7; V gene: TRBV7-9; clone size: -; D gene: -; CDR3 protein: CASSPGAGLFGYEQYF; CDR3 DNA: TGTGCCAGCAGCCCCGGTGCGGGCCTCTTCGGATACGAGCAGTACTTC
J gene: TRBJ2-1; V gene: TRBV2; clone size: -; D gene: TRBD2; CDR3 protein: CASKFDGLAGYNEQFF; CDR3 DNA: TGTGCCAGCAAGTTTGATGGACTAGCGGGGTACAATGAGCAGTTCTTC
J gene: TRBJ2-7; V gene: TRBV13; clone size: -; D gene: TRBD2; CDR3 protein: CASSLGGLAGVTYEQYF; CDR3 DNA: TGTGCCAGCAGCTTAGGAGGACTAGCGGGGGTGACCTACGAGCAGTACTTC
J gene: TRBJ2-2; V gene: TRBV14; clone size: -; D gene: -; CDR3 protein: CASSRPAGELFF; CDR3 DNA: TGTGCCAGCAGCCGGCCGGCCGGGGAGCTGTTTTTT
J gene: TRBJ1-4; V gene: TRBV6-1; clone size: -; D gene: -; CDR3 protein: CASSGAVALGEIIEKLFF; CDR3 DNA: TGTGCCAGCAGTGGGGCAGTCGCCTTGGGAGAAATAATTGAAAAACTGTTTTTT
J gene: TRBJ2-7; V gene: TRBV11-2; clone size: -; D gene: TRBD2; CDR3 protein: CASSLPGLAEVLPYEQYF; CDR3 DNA: TGTGCCAGCAGCCTCCCGGGACTAGCGGAAGTCCTCCCCTACGAGCAGTACTTC
J gene: TRBJ1-5; V gene: TRBV5-1; clone size: -; D gene: TRBD1; CDR3 protein: CASSQGDSNQPQHF; CDR3 DNA: TGCGCCAGCAGCCAGGGGGATAGCAATCAGCCCCAGCATTTT
J gene: TRBJ2-7; V gene: TRBV5-5; clone size: few; D gene: TRBD1; CDR3 protein: CASSTSGGREQYF; CDR3 DNA: TGTGCCAGCAGCACCTCAGGGGGCCGCGAGCAGTACTTC
J gene: TRBJ2-1; V gene: TRBV20-1; clone size: -; D gene: TRBD2; CDR3 protein: CSAERETEQFF; CDR3 DNA: TGCAGTGCAGAGCGGGAGACTGAGCAGTTCTTC
J gene: TRBJ2-3; V gene: TRBV4-1; clone size: medium-sized; D gene: TRBD2; CDR3 protein: CASSQGGLAGGLGTDTQYF; CDR3 DNA: TGCGCCAGCAGCCAAGGGGGACTAGCGGGAGGGCTGGGCACAGATACGCAGTATTTT
J gene: TRBJ1-2; V gene: TRBV6-2/TRBV6-3; clone size: -; D gene: -; CDR3 protein: CASSLSGGLSNYGYTF; CDR3 DNA: TGTGCCAGCAGTTTATCTGGGGGACTATCTAACTATGGCTACACCTTC
J gene: TRBJ2-1; V gene: TRBV7-9; clone size: -; D gene: TRBD2; CDR3 protein: CASRRSGGRSHNEQFF; CDR3 DNA: TGTGCCAGCAGACGATCGGGAGGCAGATCCCACAATGAGCAGTTCTTC
J gene: TRBJ2-7; V gene: TRBV5-1; clone size: few; D gene: -; CDR3 protein: CASSSRDPPEQYF; CDR3 DNA: TGCGCCAGCAGCTCCCGGGACCCACCCGAGCAGTACTTC
J gene: TRBJ1-1; V gene: TRBV7-9; clone size: -; D gene: TRBD1; CDR3 protein: CASSRQGARTEAFF; CDR3 DNA: TGTGCCAGCAGCCGACAGGGGGCAAGAACTGAAGCTTTCTTT
J gene: TRBJ2-3; V gene: TRBV7-9; clone size: -; D gene: -; CDR3 protein: CASSFWSLLSGILADTQYF; CDR3 DNA: TGTGCCAGCAGCTTTTGGTCTCTATTATCGGGAATTTTGGCAGATACGCAGTATTTT
J gene: TRBJ2-7; V gene: TRBV5-1; clone size: -; D gene: TRBD2; CDR3 protein: CASSKGLAGVSHAYEQYF; CDR3 DNA: TGCGCCAGCAGCAAAGGACTAGCGGGAGTTTCTCACGCCTACGAGCAGTACTTC
J gene: TRBJ2-4; V gene: TRBV19; clone size: -; D gene: TRBD1; CDR3 protein: CASRGQVAIQYF; CDR3 DNA: TGTGCCAGTAGAGGACAGGTTGCCATTCAGTACTTC
J gene: TRBJ2-1; V gene: TRBV18; clone size: -; D gene: TRBD2; CDR3 protein: CASSPPAGGRSYNEQFF; CDR3 DNA: TGTGCCAGCTCACCACCGGCGGGAGGTCGCTCCTACAATGAGCAGTTCTTC
J gene: TRBJ2-7; V gene: TRBV25-1; clone size: medium-sized; D gene: -; CDR3 protein: CASSVKTNSYEQYF; CDR3 DNA: TGTGCCAGCAGTGTGAAGACAAACTCCTACGAGCAGTACTTC
J gene: TRBJ1-3; V gene: TRBV3-1/TRBV3-2; clone size: few; D gene: TRBD1; CDR3 protein: CASSQGTGVYGNTIYF; CDR3 DNA: TGTGCCAGCAGCCAAGGGACAGGGGTGTACGGAAACACCATATATTTT